The clone carrying this T cell receptor (beta chain) has at least ten counts. The entry originates in a study of human T cells and chemical hapten exposure. Time point reported: patch test 1, 2 weeks after DPC sensitization. Described treatment: therapeutic diphenylcyclopropenone sensitization with weekly scalp DPC. Blood was drawn before each patch test was applied. TCRdb fed the RACE reads into MiXCR, producing one record per CDR3 protein. The data hold some 340,000 distinct CDR3 sequences, with around 7% observed a single time. The germline CDR1 and CDR2 sequences are ENHRY and SYGVKD. This CDR3 comprises 13 residues. With 5 bases removed from V and 8 bases from J, the gap between germline ends came to 13 bases.

The sample here was whole blood, taken in connection with sensitization to the hapten diphenylcyclopropenone (DPC). The genes are TRBV10-3 and TRBJ2-1, with D tentatively TRBD2 (6 bases). The receptor's source is a young woman with alopecia areata. Some clones in this sample may be carry-over from other donors' samples. CDR3 region: CAISPRGDDEQFF. The CDR3 DNA follows: TGTGCCATCAGTCCCCGCGGGGATGATGAGCAGTTCTTC.